These 5 T cell receptor beta chains share one sample of origin, sequenced in a study of shared clonotypes between healthy human individuals. CD8 cells regarded as naive lacked CD45RO, were positively chosen for CCR7, and omitted terminally differentiated effector memory CD45RA+ cells. Profiled with immunoSEQ multiplex PCR; TCRdb holds only in-frame clones, not every one. Of 550,000 to 750,000 clones detected, about 91% appear once; the ten largest clones hold 20% to 25%. Sequencing was done on a sample of naive CD8+ T cells sorted from blood. The source is a man in his thirties or forties in good health.

The chain combines TRBV27 with TRBJ2-7; 8 bases are a match to TRBD1. Germline V lookup: CDR1 MNHEY, CDR2 SMNVEV (reference sequence). The length of the CDR3 is 14 residues. V dropped 4 bases and J dropped 2; count of bases not matched to a gene: 4. The CDR3 DNA reads TGTGCCAGCAGTTATGGGACAGGACCCTACGAGCAGTACTTC. It translates to CASSYGTGPYEQYF.

In this sample, this clone turned up a few times. This chain uses TRBV7-9 with TRBJ1-2; 7 bases agree with TRBD1. The CDR3 sequence is 13 residues long. The V and J ends lost 5 bases and 9 bases, in that order; junction bases with no gene match: 9. Germline V gene data show CDR1 as SEHNR and CDR2 as FQNEAQ (reference sequence). CDR3 loop: CASSDGGQKSYTF. The CDR3 DNA reads TGTGCCAGCAGCGACGGGGGACAGAAGAGCTACACCTTC.

This clone was found once. V gene TRBV4-3 combines with J gene TRBJ2-7; TRBD2 matches 14 bases. With 5 bases clipped from V and 6 bases from J, the junction kept 6 bases outside the gene matches. The CDR3 has 15 amino acids. Germline V gene sequence: CDR1 LGHNA, CDR2 YSLEER. The CDR3 protein is CASSLGLAGDSEQYF. The CDR3 DNA reads as TGCGCCAGCAGCTTGGGACTAGCGGGAGACAGCGAGCAGTACTTC.

The chain uses TRBV6-5 and TRBJ2-1, with 10 bases matching TRBD2. The CDR3 contains 14 residues. With 7 bases clipped from V and 5 bases from J, the junction kept 5 bases outside the gene matches. Germline CDR1 and CDR2: MNHEY and SVGAGI. For the CDR3, the DNA is TGTGCCAGCATTAAGCGGGAGGGCCACAATGAGCAGTTCTTC. This gives the protein CASIKREGHNEQFF.

As for this clone: The sample contains more than one DNA sequence encoding this CDR3. J is TRBJ2-4 and V is TRBV11-2, with 9 positions matching TRBD1. Germline V gene lookup returns CDR1 SGHAT and CDR2 FQNNGV. V lost 1 base, J lost 5 bases, and 0 bases stayed unmatched. The CDR3 has 14 amino acids. CDR3 sequence (DNA): TGTGCCAGCAGCTTAGGACAGGGGGAAAACATTCAGTACTTC. Amino acids: CASSLGQGENIQYF.